These 20 T cell receptor beta chains were all obtained from the same sample, sequenced in a study of cytomegalovirus exposure and HLA in healthy donors. 60 Vbeta and 13 Jbeta primers were used in PCR. The protocol was immunoSEQ multiplex PCR, while the TCRdb copy is restricted to in-frame clones and leaves out a portion. Here the sample spans around 180,000 clones, around 77% being singletons. The sequenced sample consisted of PBMCs. These receptors were obtained from a man in his 60s in good health and CMV-seronegative.

The gene calls are TRBV5-1 and TRBJ2-1; 9 bases match TRBD1. J was trimmed by 13 bases and V by 0 bases; bases with no gene match: 8. CDR3 length: 14 amino acids. From germline, CDR1 is SGHRS and CDR2 YFSETQ. The CDR3 nucleotides are TGCGCCAGCAGCTTGGTGATCGGGGACAGGGAACAGTTCTTC. It encodes CASSLVIGDREQFF.

For this clone: Compared with germline, one end of the junction differs, possibly owing to a read error. The chain has TRBV30 and TRBJ1-2; D uncertain. This CDR3 is 12 amino acids long. The V gene's germline CDR1 is GTSNPN and CDR2 SVGIG (reference sequence). CDR3 sequence: CAWSAGNYGYPF. The CDR3 region has the DNA TGTGCCTGGAGTGCCGGAAACTATGGCTACCCCTTC.

The CDR3 DNA reads TGTGCCGCGGGGGCGACTAATGAAAAACTGTTTTTT. The encoded protein is CAAGATNEKLFF. The V gene is TRBV10-3, the J gene TRBJ1-4; tentatively, D is TRBD1 (6 bases). The CDR3 is 12 residues long. Germline loops: CDR1 ENHRY, CDR2 SYGVKD. V shed 11 bases and J shed 2 bases, with 9 bases lying between them.

V usage is TRBV5-5 and J usage is TRBJ2-7; tentatively, D is TRBD2 (5 bases). This CDR3 has 15 residues. V was clipped by 2 bases and J by 0 bases, with 12 bases between them. Germline V gene data show CDR1 as SGHKS and CDR2 as YYEKEE (reference sequence). The CDR3 spells CASSFITGSSYEQYF. The CDR3 DNA sequence: TGTGCCAGCAGCTTTATAACGGGGAGCTCCTACGAGCAGTACTTC.

The gene calls are TRBV6-1 and TRBJ2-1, with 14 bases that match TRBD2. V shed 3 bases, J shed 3 bases, and the junction held 7 bases outside the gene matches. This CDR3 contains 18 residues. In germline, CDR1 is MNHNS, CDR2 SASEGT. The CDR3 bases are TGTGCCAGCAGTGACCCTGGGACTAGCGGGAGTCTCTACAATGAGCAGTTCTTC. Its translation: CASSDPGTSGSLYNEQFF.

This clone was seen only a few times. The chain uses TRBV10-3 and TRBJ1-3; D is possibly TRBD1 (5 bases). Germline values: CDR1 ENHRY, CDR2 SYGVKD. V was trimmed by 3 bases and J by 2 bases, leaving 8 bases between them. This CDR3 comprises 14 residues. CDR3 protein: CAISEGQTGNTIYF. Written as DNA, the CDR3 is TGTGCCATCAGTGAAGGACAAACTGGAAACACCATATATTTT.

This clone was recorded a few times. The genes are TRBV5-5 and TRBJ2-2; D call uncertain. The CDR3 is made up of 13 amino acids. In germline, CDR1 is SGHKS, CDR2 YYEKEE (reference sequence). Trimming removed 2 bases at V and 3 bases at J, with 5 bases between. The DNA of the CDR3 is TGTGCCAGCAGCTTCATTGACACCGGGGAGCTGTTTTTT. Amino acid sequence: CASSFIDTGELFF.

V gene TRBV29-1 combines with J gene TRBJ1-1; 7 bases are a match to TRBD1. J gave up 5 bases and V 2 bases, and 17 bases lay outside the gene matches. Germline V gene sequence: CDR1 SQVTM, CDR2 ANQGSEA. This CDR3 region has 17 residues. CDR3 loop: CSVEFGQGGAVRTEAFF. The CDR3 DNA reads TGCAGCGTTGAATTTGGGCAGGGGGGTGCCGTGAGGACTGAAGCTTTCTTT.

The J gene is TRBJ2-7, the V gene TRBV19, with 7 bases that match TRBD1. This CDR3 contains 15 residues. The V gene end was trimmed by 1 base and the J gene end by 7 bases; junction bases not matched to a gene: 10. The germline gives CDR1 LNHDA, CDR2 SQIVND (reference sequence). The DNA for the CDR3 is TGTGCCAGTAGTATAGTGGCGAAGGGGGCAAAAGAGCAGTACTTC. It yields the protein CASSIVAKGAKEQYF.

V is TRBV30 and J is TRBJ2-1; no firm D call. The V end was cut by 6 bases, the J end by 8 bases, with 17 bases between. Germline V gene sequence: CDR1 GTSNPN, CDR2 SVGIG (reference sequence). This CDR3 is built from 13 residues. CDR3 nucleotide sequence: TGTGCCTGTGCAGGCCTTCCCTTGGATGAGCAGTTCTTC. Its protein is CACAGLPLDEQFF.

This chain joins TRBV5-3 and TRBJ2-3; 9 positions match TRBD1. TRBV5-3 is an ORF; its function is uncertain. After removal of 3 bases from V and 4 bases from J, the junction contained 9 bases not matched to a gene. The CDR3 has 16 residues. The DNA of the CDR3 is TGTGCCAGAAGCTGGCGACGGGACAGGGTTGCAGATACGCAGTATTTT. It specifies CARSWRRDRVADTQYF.

This clone was picked up one time. The gene calls are TRBV2 and TRBJ2-1; 8 nucleotides align to TRBD2. The CDR3 loop spans 15 amino acids. Trimming took 4 bases from V and 7 from J; bases not matched to a gene: 9. Germline CDR1 and CDR2: SNHLY and FYNNEI. As DNA, the CDR3 is TGTGCCAGCAGTGTGTCACTAGCGGCTTCTAATGAGCAGTTCTTC. Protein product: CASSVSLAASNEQFF.

This chain connects TRBV28 to TRBJ2-1; TRBD2 aligns across 7 bases. J was trimmed by 6 bases and V by 6 bases; bases with no gene match: 11. There are 15 residues in the CDR3. Germline assignment: CDR1 MDHEN and CDR2 SYDVKM. In DNA, the CDR3 is TGTGCCAGCAGAACCCCGCGCGGGAGCTTCAATGAGCAGTTCTTC. This translates into CASRTPRGSFNEQFF.

The chain links TRBV25-1 to TRBJ1-4; 9 bases map to TRBD1. CDR1 and CDR2 (germline): MGHDK, SYGVNS. The CDR3 runs to 13 residues. Germline trimming cut 8 bases from V and 5 bases from J; bases unmatched to any gene: 3. CDR3 sequence: CASSTGGNEKLFF. In DNA form, the CDR3 reads TGTGCCAGCTCGACAGGGGGAAATGAAAAACTGTTTTTT.

This chain uses TRBV7-3 with TRBJ2-2; 14 bases match TRBD2. CDR3 length equals 16 residues. V dropped 5 bases and J dropped 5; count of bases not matched to a gene: 4. The germline gives CDR1 SGHTA, CDR2 FQGTGA. CDR3 region: CASSLGLAGGTGELFF. CDR3 bases: TGTGCCAGCAGCCTTGGACTAGCGGGAGGTACCGGGGAGCTGTTTTTT. Using reference TRBV7-3 and TRBJ2-2 for the parts outside the CDR3, the full variable domain is GAGVSQTPSNKVTEKGKYVELRCDPISGHTALYWYRQSLGQGPEFLIYFQGTGAADDSGLPNDRFFAVRPEGSVSTLKIQRTERGDSAVYLCASSLGLAGGTGELFFGEGSRLTVL.

The chain employs TRBV7-9 and TRBJ1-2; 8 nucleotides agree with TRBD1. Germline V gene sequence: CDR1 SEHNR, CDR2 FQNEAQ (reference sequence). This CDR3 region has 17 residues. Germline trimming cut 1 base from V and 4 bases from J; bases unmatched to any gene: 11. CDR3 bases: TGTGCCAGCAGCTTAGTGCCCCAGGGGGCGATTAGCTATGGCTACACCTTC. This sequence encodes CASSLVPQGAISYGYTF.

The chain joins TRBV7-2 to TRBJ1-2; no firm D call. The CDR3 runs to 12 residues. Germline CDR1 SGHTA, CDR2 FQGNSA. With 3 bases removed from V and 11 bases from J, the gap between germline ends came to 13 bases. The CDR3 bases are TGTGCCAGCAGCTTCAAACCCGGAGGATACACCTTC. This sequence encodes CASSFKPGGYTF.

The CDR3 loop reads CARTRQGNTGELFF. CDR3 DNA: TGTGCCAGGACAAGGCAGGGGAACACCGGGGAGCTGTTTTTT. The chain employs TRBV6-4 and TRBJ2-2; tentative D call: TRBD1 (5 bases). V was pared by 9 bases and J by 1 base, with 12 bases between. Germline V lookup: CDR1 MRHNA, CDR2 SNTAGT. This CDR3 is built from 14 residues.

The rearrangement links TRBV27 to TRBJ1-1; D is perhaps TRBD1 (5 bases). This CDR3 comprises 11 residues. V was shortened by 4 bases and J by 11 bases, with 11 bases between the two germline ends. Germline V gene sequence: CDR1 MNHEY, CDR2 SMNVEV (reference sequence). CDR3 sequence reads: CASSSTEGAFF. CDR3 in DNA: TGTGCCAGCAGTTCGACAGAAGGGGCTTTCTTT.

The chain is built from TRBV14 and TRBJ2-1, with D tentatively TRBD2 (6 bases). Trimming left V 5 bases short and J 7 bases short, with 24 bases between. Per the germline V gene, CDR1 is SGHDN and CDR2 is FVKESK. The CDR3 spans 17 residues. The CDR3 DNA sequence: TGTGCCAGCAGCTCCCGTACCAGGGCAGGGAGGTTGAATGAGCAGTTCTTC. Amino acid sequence: CASSSRTRAGRLNEQFF.